Shown below are 24 T cell receptor beta chains from a single sample sequenced in a study of T-cell reconstitution after alpha-beta-depleted transplantation in children. Molecular barcoding with unique molecular identifiers was used for the TCRbeta library. MiXCR was run by TCRdb on the PCR reads, yielding one entry per CDR3 protein. This sample has about 160,000 distinct CDR3 sequences, with approximately 12% found just once. The specimen was PBMCs, collected before TCRalphabeta/CD19-depleted stem cell transplant. Source of these receptors: a boy younger than 10 with acute myeloid leukemia, due to receive a stem cell transplant.

This clonotype was seen many times. This chain connects TRBV11-2 to TRBJ2-3; TRBD2 agrees at 15 bases. This CDR3 comprises 16 residues. Germline CDR1 and CDR2: SGHAT and FQNNGV. After removal of 5 bases from V and 6 bases from J, the junction contained 6 bases not matched to a gene. This CDR3 reads CASSRTSGGAGDTQYF. DNA of the CDR3: TGTGCCAGCAGCCGGACTAGCGGGGGGGCAGGGGATACGCAGTATTTT.

This clonotype was counted ten times or more. The V gene is TRBV6-1, the J gene TRBJ1-1; maybe TRBD1 (5 bases). This CDR3 region has 13 residues. The V end lost 7 bases, the J end lost 0 bases, and 9 bases lay between the germline ends. Germline values: CDR1 MNHNS, CDR2 SASEGT. The CDR3 coding sequence is TGTGCCAGCATCGGGGCGTTGAACACTGAAGCTTTCTTT. It encodes CASIGALNTEAFF.

The chain has TRBV20-1 and TRBJ2-3; weak D call: TRBD2 (6 bases). The CDR3 has 14 amino acids. Trimming cost V 6 bases and J 4 bases, with 17 bases left between them. The germline V gene has CDR1 DFQATT and CDR2 SNEGSKA (reference sequence). The CDR3 DNA reads TGCAGTGCGAGGGGCGGGACGAAACCAGATACGCAGTATTTT. Translating it yields CSARGGTKPDTQYF.

This clonotype was recorded many times. A read error may produce the germline difference seen at one junction end. This chain connects TRBV7-2 to TRBJ2-1; tentative D call: TRBD2 (5 bases). This CDR3 is 16 amino acids long. CDR1 and CDR2 from the germline V gene are SGHTA and FQGNSA. CDR3 DNA sequence: TGTGCCATCAGCTTAGCGTTGTCTGCCTTCTACAATGAGCAGTTCTTC. Translating it yields CAISLALSAFYNEQFF. The full variable domain, in which reference TRBV7-2 and TRBJ2-1 provide the parts outside the CDR3, is GAGVSQSPSNKVTEKGKDVELRCDPISGHTALYWYRQSLGQGLEFLIYFQGNSAPDKSGLPSDRFSAERTGGSVSTLTIQRTQQEDSAVYLCAISLALSAFYNEQFFGPGTRLTVL.

This clonotype was picked up many times. The V call is TRBV9, the J call TRBJ1-3; 7 positions match TRBD1. The trim removed 4 bases at V and 0 bases at J, leaving 13 bases unmatched. This CDR3 region has 18 residues. Germline lookup yields CDR1 SGDLS and CDR2 YYNGEE. The CDR3 loop reads CASSPNRDSVPSGNTIYF. The DNA for the CDR3 is TGTGCCAGCAGCCCCAACCGGGACAGCGTCCCCTCTGGAAACACCATATATTTT.

This clonotype was recorded at least ten times. J is TRBJ2-5 and V is TRBV20-1; D remains unclear. This CDR3 has 12 amino acids. V gave up 2 bases and J gave up 4 bases, with 8 bases separating them. CDR1 DFQATT and CDR2 SNEGSKA come from the germline V gene (reference sequence). This CDR3 is CSARFGRETQYF. In nucleotides, the CDR3 is TGCAGTGCTAGATTCGGGCGAGAGACCCAGTACTTC.

This clonotype was counted many times. The chain is built from TRBV24-1 and TRBJ2-1, with 10 bases fitting TRBD2. J lost 13 bases, V lost 4 bases, and 6 bases had no gene match. The germline CDR1 and CDR2 sequences are KGHDR and SFDVKD. This CDR3 region has 13 residues. CDR3 sequence (DNA): TGTGCCACCAGTGAGGTCGGACTAGCGGTTCAGTTCTTC. Protein sequence: CATSEVGLAVQFF.

This clonotype appeared many times. This chain connects TRBV28 to TRBJ2-5; 7 bases match TRBD1. The CDR3 is 14 amino acids. Germline trimming cut 3 bases from V and 6 bases from J; bases unmatched to any gene: 7. The germline CDR1 and CDR2 sequences are MDHEN and SYDVKM. CDR3 in amino acids: CASSFRQGGKTQYF. The CDR3 DNA reads TGTGCCAGCAGTTTCAGACAGGGTGGGAAGACCCAGTACTTC.

This clonotype was found many times. The J gene is TRBJ2-4, the V gene TRBV29-1, with D tentatively TRBD1 (5 bases). This CDR3 comprises 12 residues. Germline assignment: CDR1 SQVTM and CDR2 ANQGSEA. V was trimmed by 3 bases and J by 10 bases, leaving 13 bases between them. CDR3 DNA sequence: TGCAGCGTTGAGACAGTCCTTGGAATTCAGTACTTC. Protein: CSVETVLGIQYF.

This clonotype was recorded at least ten times. The chain employs TRBV12-3 or TRBV12-4 and TRBJ1-2, with TRBD1 as a possible D gene (5 bases). Trimming stripped 4 bases from V and 2 bases from J, with 8 bases between. This CDR3 is 13 amino acids long. CDR3 DNA sequence: TGTGCCAGCAGTTCCGGGACGAACTATGGCTACACCTTC. Translated: CASSSGTNYGYTF.

This clonotype ranks as large. This chain connects TRBV18 to TRBJ2-5; TRBD2 might be the D (5 bases). The germline V gene encodes CDR1 KGHSH and CDR2 LQKENI. There are 11 residues in the CDR3. V lost 8 bases, J lost 5 bases, and 9 bases lay in between. CDR3 in DNA: TGTGCCAGCAGCCCGGGGGAGACCCAGTACTTC. Protein sequence: CASSPGETQYF.

This clonotype showed up many times. The rearrangement joins TRBV12-3 or TRBV12-4 to TRBJ2-1; weak D call: TRBD2 (6 bases). CDR3 length: 16 amino acids. V was trimmed by 3 bases and J by 7 bases, leaving 19 bases between them. CDR3 sequence (DNA): TGTGCCAGCAGTTTTAGAACTAGCCCACGGTTGAATGAGCAGTTCTTC. Residues: CASSFRTSPRLNEQFF.

As regards this clonotype: Just one base apart from a much larger clone, this may be a read error. The chain recombines TRBV20-1 with TRBJ2-5; perhaps TRBD2 as D (6 bases). This CDR3 contains 15 residues. V gave up 1 base and J gave up 1 base, with 13 bases separating them. Germline lookup yields CDR1 DFQATT and CDR2 SNEGSKA (reference sequence). The CDR3 loop reads CSARGLVGRQETQYF. As DNA, the CDR3 is TGCAGTGCTAGAGGACTAGTGGGTCGCCAAGAGACCCAGTACTTC.

In this sample, this clonotype turned up many times. The chain joins TRBV3-1 to TRBJ1-5; perhaps TRBD1 as D (6 bases). The V gene's germline CDR1 is LGHDT and CDR2 YNNKEL (reference sequence). The CDR3 contains 15 residues. V was pared by 2 bases and J by 2 bases, with 10 bases between. DNA for the CDR3: TGTGCCAGCAGCCAAAGCGCAGGGGGCAATCAGCCCCAGCATTTT. Translating gives CASSQSAGGNQPQHF.

This clonotype was counted many times. The chain has TRBV3-1 and TRBJ1-3; D call uncertain. The germline V and J ends were trimmed by 4 bases and 0 bases, with 13 bases remaining between them. CDR1 and CDR2 from the germline V gene are LGHDT and YNNKEL (reference sequence). This CDR3 has 16 residues. CDR3 DNA sequence: TGTGCCAGCAGCCGGCCCGGACGGAGCTCTGGAAACACCATATATTTT. The encoded protein is CASSRPGRSSGNTIYF.

This clonotype was counted ten times or more. The chain's CDR3 is CASGGDTEAFF. The CDR3 DNA is TGTGCCAGCGGGGGGGACACTGAAGCTTTCTTT. The J gene is TRBJ1-1, the V gene TRBV27, with TRBD1 as a possible D gene (5 bases). V lost 8 bases to trimming and J lost 3 bases, with 7 bases between them. This CDR3 contains 11 residues. Looked up from germline, CDR1 is MNHEY and CDR2 is SMNVEV (reference sequence).

This clonotype was recorded at least ten times. The rearrangement joins TRBV27 to TRBJ2-1; 7 bases match TRBD1. CDR1 is MNHEY and CDR2 is SMNVEV in the germline V gene (reference sequence). The V segment lost 4 bases and the J segment 7 bases; nucleotides outside the gene matches: 7. This CDR3 comprises 14 residues. The chain's CDR3 is CASSSGTAGNEQFF. The CDR3 DNA sequence: TGTGCCAGCAGTTCCGGGACAGCAGGGAATGAGCAGTTCTTC.

This clonotype occurred many times. The chain has TRBV28 and TRBJ2-7, with unresolved D. This CDR3 has 14 residues. V lost 3 bases and J lost 0, with 9 bases in between. Germline V lookup: CDR1 MDHEN, CDR2 SYDVKM. The DNA for the CDR3 is TGTGCCAGCAGTTTCTCTGTGAGCTCCTACGAGCAGTACTTC. This encodes CASSFSVSSYEQYF.

Ten or more counts support this clonotype. V usage is TRBV27 and J usage is TRBJ1-2; tentatively, D is TRBD1 (5 bases). The CDR3 is 12 amino acids. V lost 9 bases and J 7 bases, leaving 15 bases between the germline ends. Germline V lookup: CDR1 MNHEY, CDR2 SMNVEV (reference sequence). CDR3 residues: CASRGGSGGYTF. CDR3 nucleotides: TGTGCCAGTCGGGGCGGGTCGGGTGGCTACACCTTC.

This clonotype has ten or more counts. The chain employs TRBV10-2 and TRBJ1-2; tentatively, D is TRBD1 (6 bases). This CDR3 has 15 residues. Germline CDR1 is WSHSY and CDR2 is SAAADI. V lost 6 bases and J lost 0, with 14 bases in between. CDR3 DNA sequence: TGCGCCAGCAGCGTCCGGACAGAGACTAACTATGGCTACACCTTC. Amino acid sequence: CASSVRTETNYGYTF.

This clonotype came up many times. This rearrangement joins TRBV4-1 to TRBJ2-3; TRBD2 agrees at 11 bases. The V gene end was trimmed by 3 bases and the J gene end by 1 base; junction bases not matched to a gene: 15. Germline lookup yields CDR1 MGHRA and CDR2 YSYEKL. This CDR3 has 20 amino acids. CDR3 nucleotides: TGCGCCAGCAGCCAGGGGCCGACTAGCGGGGCCACGAAACGCACAGATACGCAGTATTTT. Translation gives CASSQGPTSGATKRTDTQYF.

There are many counts of this clonotype. CDR3 coding DNA: TGTGCCAGCAGCCCTATACCAGGGGGCGGCCTATTGAACACTGAAGCTTTCTTT. This encodes CASSPIPGGGLLNTEAFF. The chain links TRBV14 to TRBJ1-1; 8 positions agree with TRBD1. Germline CDR1 is SGHDN and CDR2 is FVKESK. This CDR3 spans 18 amino acids. J gave up 0 bases and V 4 bases, and 13 bases lay outside the gene matches.

The V and J genes are TRBV20-1 and TRBJ1-3; the D is unclear. Trimming stripped 6 bases from V and 0 bases from J, with 21 bases between. Germline CDR1 reads DFQATT; CDR2 reads SNEGSKA (reference sequence). CDR3 length: 17 amino acids. The CDR3 protein is CSALELRASYSGNTIYF. The CDR3 DNA sequence: TGCAGTGCCCTGGAACTAAGGGCATCTTACTCTGGAAACACCATATATTTT.

In this sample, this clonotype turned up many times. The V call is TRBV20-1, the J call TRBJ2-3, with D possibly called TRBD1 or TRBD2 (5 bases each). CDR3 size: 15 residues. Trimming removed 1 base from V and 3 bases from J, with 14 bases in between. The germline CDR1 and CDR2 sequences are DFQATT and SNEGSKA (reference sequence). CDR3 nucleotide sequence: TGCAGTGCTAGAGGCCCATCGGGACGAACAGATACGCAGTATTTT. Translation: CSARGPSGRTDTQYF.